This T cell receptor beta chain derives from a study of T cell changes during pregnancy in multiple sclerosis. V was cut by 6 bases and J by 0 bases, with 9 bases left in between. The germline CDR1 and CDR2 sequences are MDHEN and SYDVKM. The CDR3 sequence is 14 residues long. TCRdb's copy holds only in-frame clones and misses some; the assay was immunoSEQ multiplex PCR. The sample records fewer than 65,000 clones, around nine tenths being singletons. In its sample, this clone was seen once. The clonotype originates from a female donor in good health, enrolled as a control in a pregnancy study. The rearrangement uses TRBV28 and TRBJ1-5, with no clear D. The sample here was peripheral blood, taken in the first trimester of pregnancy. Here the CDR3 reads CASRASGSNQPQHF. CDR3 nucleotides: TGTGCCAGCAGAGCAAGTGGTAGCAATCAGCCCCAGCATTTT.